The 12 T cell receptor beta chains in this list originate from one sample, sequenced in a study of shared clonotypes between healthy human individuals. Sequenced by immunoSEQ multiplex PCR; TCRdb stores in-frame clones only, minus some. The table lists approximately 530,000 clones, 95% to 96% of them singletons. The sequencing sample was made of naive CD4+ T cells sorted from blood. Noted subset: CD45RA+ positively selected. Receptors were obtained from a woman in her 30s in good health.

This rearrangement joins TRBV28 to TRBJ1-3, with TRBD1 matching 7 bases. J was trimmed by 9 bases and V by 6 bases; bases with no gene match: 8. This CDR3 has 13 amino acids. CDR1 MDHEN and CDR2 SYDVKM come from the germline V gene. CDR3 sequence: CASSQGGLGTIYF. The CDR3 DNA follows: TGTGCCAGCAGCCAGGGGGGTCTTGGCACCATATATTTT.

This chain joins TRBV28 and TRBJ1-1; 7 nucleotides match TRBD1. The ends lost 6 bases at V and 7 bases at J; junction bases unmatched: 8. Germline CDR1 MDHEN, CDR2 SYDVKM. The CDR3 covers 13 residues. Here the CDR3 reads CASSLGQANEAFF. The CDR3 DNA reads TGTGCCAGCAGCCTCGGACAGGCGAATGAAGCTTTCTTT.

The rearrangement links TRBV25-1 to TRBJ2-2, with D possibly TRBD2 on 7 matching bases. The germline V gene has CDR1 MGHDK and CDR2 SYGVNS. CDR3 length: 15 residues. Between the trimmed V and J ends, which lost 0 bases and 5 bases, there was a span of 10 bases. DNA for the CDR3: TGTGCCAGCAGTGAATACGGGGGGCGTACCGGGGAGCTGTTTTTT. Protein: CASSEYGGRTGELFF.

The chain links TRBV27 to TRBJ2-3, with 7 bases lining up with TRBD1. The CDR3 length is 14 residues. V dropped 7 bases and J dropped 2; count of bases not matched to a gene: 6. Germline V CDR1 and CDR2: MNHEY, SMNVEV (reference sequence). CDR3 region: CASTPTGTTDTQYF. DNA of the CDR3: TGTGCCAGCACCCCGACAGGGACCACAGATACGCAGTATTTT.

The chain couples TRBV19 to TRBJ1-5; TRBD1 might be the D (6 bases). The CDR3 consists of 13 residues. From germline, CDR1 is LNHDA and CDR2 SQIVND (reference sequence). V was trimmed by 9 bases and J by 8 bases, leaving 17 bases between them. CDR3 sequence (DNA): TGTGCCAGGCCCTCAGGGGCTGGGGAGCCCCAGCATTTT. The encoded protein is CARPSGAGEPQHF.

This chain joins TRBV7-2 and TRBJ2-1; a possible D gene is TRBD1 (5 bases). V was trimmed by 2 bases and J by 4 bases, leaving 15 bases between them. The length of the CDR3 is 16 residues. Germline V gene sequence: CDR1 SGHTA, CDR2 FQGNSA. In DNA, the CDR3 is TGTGCCAGCAGCTTATCGCCTCTAGGGGATTACAATGAGCAGTTCTTC. It codes for CASSLSPLGDYNEQFF.

This clone was seen only once. The chain uses TRBV28 and TRBJ1-2, with D possibly being TRBD1 (5 bases). The germline V and J ends were trimmed by 10 bases and 4 bases, with 13 bases remaining between them. Germline CDR1 reads MDHEN; CDR2 reads SYDVKM. The CDR3 extends over 12 amino acids. The CDR3 sequence: CATAQEIYGYTF. The CDR3 coding sequence is TGTGCCACCGCACAGGAAATCTATGGCTACACCTTC.

Details on this clone: The sample carries other DNA sequences with the same CDR3. The V call is TRBV15, the J call TRBJ2-6, with D hard to call. Germline V CDR1 and CDR2: LNHNV, YYDKDF (reference sequence). The CDR3 loop spans 15 amino acids. The V gene lost 0 bases and the J gene lost 1 base, with 4 bases spanning the gap. The CDR3, as DNA: TGTGCCACCAGCAGAGATCAGTCTGGGGCCAACGTCCTGACTTTC. Its translation: CATSRDQSGANVLTF. Using reference TRBV15 and TRBJ2-6 for the parts outside the CDR3, the full variable domain is DAMVIQNPRYQVTQFGKPVTLSCSQTLNHNVMYWYQQKSSQAPKLLFHYYDKDFNNEADTPDNFQSRRPNTSFCFLDIRSPGLGDTAMYLCATSRDQSGANVLTFGAGSRLTVL.

The chain has TRBV28 and TRBJ1-5; no reliable D call. V was trimmed by 6 bases and J by 9 bases, leaving 18 bases between them. This CDR3 spans 14 amino acids. The germline gives CDR1 MDHEN, CDR2 SYDVKM. The CDR3 is CASRGPGLVRPQHF. CDR3 sequence (DNA): TGTGCCAGCAGGGGTCCGGGGTTGGTGCGGCCCCAGCATTTT. The whole variable domain, filled in from reference TRBV28 and TRBJ1-5, reads DVKVTQSSRYLVKRTGEKVFLECVQDMDHENMFWYRQDPGLGLRLIYFSYDVKMKEKGDIPEGYSVSREKKERFSLILESASTNQTSMYLCASRGPGLVRPQHFGDGTRLSIL.

The V call is TRBV7-2, the J call TRBJ2-5; 7 nucleotides line up with TRBD1. Germline loops: CDR1 SGHTA, CDR2 FQGNSA. V lost 5 bases, J lost 1 base, and 4 bases stayed unmatched. The CDR3 length is 14 residues. This CDR3 is CASSPGQLQETQYF. The CDR3 DNA reads TGTGCCAGCAGCCCGGGACAGCTCCAAGAGACCCAGTACTTC.

The chain recombines TRBV5-1 with TRBJ1-3, with 7 nucleotides matching TRBD1. Germline values: CDR1 SGHRS, CDR2 YFSETQ. Trimming took 4 bases from V and 2 from J; bases not matched to a gene: 12. This CDR3 is built from 17 residues. The CDR3: CASSLTGTVSAGNTIYF. As DNA, the CDR3 is TGCGCCAGCAGCCTGACCGGGACAGTTTCAGCTGGAAACACCATATATTTT.

The chain has TRBV5-4 and TRBJ2-1; 9 bases line up with TRBD1. With V trimmed by 6 bases and J by 3 bases, 10 bases remained unmatched. Germline V lookup: CDR1 SGHNT, CDR2 YYREEE (reference sequence). This CDR3 spans 16 amino acids. The CDR3 DNA is TGTGCCAGCACCCTCAGCGCGGGACAGGGCTACAATGAGCAGTTCTTC. This encodes CASTLSAGQGYNEQFF.